This paragraph covers one T cell receptor beta chain sequence. Its antigen is still unknown. Repertoires were generated with immunoSEQ multiplex PCR, while TCRdb's copy carries only in-frame clones and drops some. This sample has 90,000 to 110,000 clones, with roughly 88% found just once. CDR3 size: 17 residues. Trimming pared 6 bases from V and 2 bases from J, leaving 17 bases between. CDR1 is MNHEY, CDR2 SVGEGT, per germline. The sample belongs to a study of T cell responses to AZD1222 COVID-19 vaccine. Study-level points and caveats: Clonal diversity was possibly underestimated, and white British individuals and females predominated among donors.

The rearrangement uses TRBV6-2 or TRBV6-3 and TRBJ1-6, with a possible D match to TRBD1 (5 bases). The input for sequencing was peripheral blood, taken on day 0 of AZD1222 vaccination. This clonotype was sampled from an adult in good health. The CDR3 nucleotides read TGTGCCAGCAGCCACGAGGGTCGGGGCACCTATAATTCACCCCTCCACTTT. Amino acid sequence: CASSHEGRGTYNSPLHF.